This is a list of T cell receptor beta chains from one sample in a study of read filtering for tumor transcriptome and immune sequencing. Each CDR3 protein gets one entry after TCRdb re-called the reads with MiXCR. The sample records around 41,000 distinct CDR3 sequences, 13% to 15% being singletons. The sample comprised a population of CD138-negative cells sorted from bone marrow. These receptors were taken from a donor aged 40 or older with multiple myeloma. The CDR3 runs from the conserved cysteine through the conserved F or W. Fields, in order: CDR3 protein, CDR3 DNA, J gene, CDR3 length, D gene, V gene, clone size. A D gene is named only where the DNA matches it firmly. A clone size is listed for some rows: how often the clone was seen (once, few, many), or a class if it is expanded.

cdr3_aa: CASSQVRDWGTNEQYF
cdr3_nt: TGTGCCAGCAGTCAAGTCCGGGACTGGGGTACGAACGAGCAGTACTTC
j_call: TRBJ2-7
cdr3_length: 16
d_call: .
v_call: TRBV2
clone_size: many

cdr3_aa: CSAAHGTGQWRAFF
cdr3_nt: TGCAGTGCAGCCCACGGGACAGGTCAATGGAGAGCTTTCTTT
j_call: TRBJ1-1
cdr3_length: 14
d_call: TRBD1
v_call: TRBV20-1
clone_size: many

cdr3_aa: CASSLTGSIYGYTF
cdr3_nt: TGTGCCAGCAGCTTAACGGGGAGTATCTATGGCTACACCTTC
j_call: TRBJ1-2
cdr3_length: 14
d_call: .
v_call: TRBV11-2
clone_size: many

cdr3_aa: CASSTDRNTGELFF
cdr3_nt: TGTGCCAGTAGTACCGACAGGAACACCGGGGAGCTGTTTTTT
j_call: TRBJ2-2
cdr3_length: 14
d_call: .
v_call: TRBV19
clone_size: many

cdr3_aa: CASSLGHSEQFF
cdr3_nt: TGTGCCAGCAGCTTAGGACACTCAGAGCAGTTCTTC
j_call: TRBJ2-1
cdr3_length: 12
d_call: .
v_call: TRBV11-2
clone_size: many

cdr3_aa: CASSDTGGGQPQHF
cdr3_nt: TGTGCCAGCAGTGACACAGGGGGCGGTCAGCCCCAGCATTTT
j_call: TRBJ1-5
cdr3_length: 14
d_call: TRBD1
v_call: TRBV12-3/TRBV12-4
clone_size: .

cdr3_aa: CASSFPAGTDTEAFF
cdr3_nt: TGTGCCAGCAGTTTCCCCGCAGGTACGGACACTGAAGCTTTCTTT
j_call: TRBJ1-1
cdr3_length: 15
d_call: .
v_call: TRBV28
clone_size: .

cdr3_aa: CSVPFPGRGYLANYGYTF
cdr3_nt: TGCAGCGTTCCCTTCCCCGGGAGGGGGTATCTAGCTAACTATGGCTACACCTTC
j_call: TRBJ1-2
cdr3_length: 18
d_call: .
v_call: TRBV29-1
clone_size: few

cdr3_aa: CASSPIGSKETDTQYF
cdr3_nt: TGTGCCAGCAGTCCGATAGGGTCGAAGGAAACAGATACGCAGTATTTT
j_call: TRBJ2-3
cdr3_length: 16
d_call: .
v_call: TRBV6-2/TRBV6-3
clone_size: many

cdr3_aa: CASSPPRDRGLEQYF
cdr3_nt: TGTGCCAGCTCACCACCCCGGGACAGGGGGCTTGAGCAGTACTTC
j_call: TRBJ2-7
cdr3_length: 15
d_call: TRBD1
v_call: TRBV18
clone_size: many

cdr3_aa: CASRPGQGAGANVLTF
cdr3_nt: TGTGCCAGCAGACCGGGACAGGGGGCTGGGGCCAACGTCCTGACTTTC
j_call: TRBJ2-6
cdr3_length: 16
d_call: TRBD1
v_call: TRBV6-1
clone_size: many

cdr3_aa: CASSSRTPTYNEQFF
cdr3_nt: TGTGCCAGCAGCTCACGGACACCAACCTACAATGAGCAGTTCTTC
j_call: TRBJ2-1
cdr3_length: 15
d_call: .
v_call: TRBV5-5
clone_size: many

cdr3_aa: CASSFRQGARQPQHF
cdr3_nt: TGTGCCAGCAGTTTCAGACAGGGGGCTCGACAGCCCCAGCATTTT
j_call: TRBJ1-5
cdr3_length: 15
d_call: TRBD1
v_call: TRBV12-3/TRBV12-4
clone_size: many

cdr3_aa: CASSSVGEKQYF
cdr3_nt: TGTGCCAGCAGTTCAGTAGGGGAGAAGCAGTACTTC
j_call: TRBJ2-7
cdr3_length: 12
d_call: .
v_call: TRBV6-5
clone_size: many

cdr3_aa: CASSLGGEGLGAEAFF
cdr3_nt: TGTGCCAGCAGCTTAGGGGGGGAGGGGCTTGGGGCTGAAGCTTTCTTT
j_call: TRBJ1-1
cdr3_length: 16
d_call: .
v_call: TRBV12-3/TRBV12-4
clone_size: many

cdr3_aa: CASQNQGDQPQHF
cdr3_nt: TGTGCCAGCCAGAATCAGGGCGATCAGCCCCAGCATTTT
j_call: TRBJ1-5
cdr3_length: 13
d_call: .
v_call: TRBV18
clone_size: many

cdr3_aa: CASSLGAGAQETQYF
cdr3_nt: TGTGCCAGCAGCTTAGGTGCGGGGGCTCAAGAGACCCAGTACTTC
j_call: TRBJ2-5
cdr3_length: 15
d_call: .
v_call: TRBV11-2
clone_size: many

cdr3_aa: CASRGGRLEAFF
cdr3_nt: TGTGCCAGCCGAGGGGGGCGTTTGGAAGCTTTCTTT
j_call: TRBJ1-1
cdr3_length: 12
d_call: .
v_call: TRBV28
clone_size: .

cdr3_aa: CAALTGNTGELFF
cdr3_nt: TGTGCCGCGTTGACAGGGAACACCGGGGAGCTGTTTTTT
j_call: TRBJ2-2
cdr3_length: 13
d_call: .
v_call: TRBV10-3
clone_size: many

cdr3_aa: CASSQAGVGSEQFF
cdr3_nt: TGTGCCAGCAGCCAAGCGGGAGTCGGGAGTGAGCAGTTCTTC
j_call: TRBJ2-1
cdr3_length: 14
d_call: .
v_call: TRBV3-1
clone_size: many

cdr3_aa: CAISESVASSYEQYF
cdr3_nt: TGTGCCATCAGTGAGTCGGTAGCGAGCTCCTACGAGCAGTACTTC
j_call: TRBJ2-7
cdr3_length: 15
d_call: .
v_call: TRBV10-3
clone_size: many

cdr3_aa: CASSLRGTWHF
cdr3_nt: TGTGCCAGCAGTCTCCGGGGCACTTGGCATTTT
j_call: TRBJ1-5
cdr3_length: 11
d_call: .
v_call: TRBV6-2/TRBV6-3
clone_size: many

cdr3_aa: CASREGPGSYNEQFF
cdr3_nt: TGTGCCAGCAGAGAGGGACCCGGCTCCTACAATGAGCAGTTCTTC
j_call: TRBJ2-1
cdr3_length: 15
d_call: .
v_call: TRBV2
clone_size: medium-sized

cdr3_aa: CASSYWDKPNTEAFF
cdr3_nt: TGTGCCAGCAGTTACTGGGACAAGCCAAACACTGAAGCTTTCTTT
j_call: TRBJ1-1
cdr3_length: 15
d_call: .
v_call: TRBV6-5
clone_size: many

cdr3_aa: CASSYSPGETQYF
cdr3_nt: TGTGCCAGCAGTTACTCACCTGGAGAGACCCAGTACTTC
j_call: TRBJ2-5
cdr3_length: 13
d_call: .
v_call: TRBV6-5
clone_size: many

cdr3_aa: CASSKRGAEAFF
cdr3_nt: TGTGCCAGCAGCAAAAGGGGAGCTGAAGCTTTCTTT
j_call: TRBJ1-1
cdr3_length: 12
d_call: .
v_call: TRBV7-8
clone_size: many

cdr3_aa: CASSIRENEKLFF
cdr3_nt: TGTGCCAGCAGCATTCGGGAAAATGAAAAACTGTTTTTT
j_call: TRBJ1-4
cdr3_length: 13
d_call: .
v_call: TRBV27
clone_size: many

cdr3_aa: CSASYRENTEAFF
cdr3_nt: TGCAGTGCTAGTTACAGAGAGAACACTGAAGCTTTCTTT
j_call: TRBJ1-1
cdr3_length: 13
d_call: .
v_call: TRBV20-1
clone_size: many

cdr3_aa: CSAPVTSGGIYEQYF
cdr3_nt: TGCAGTGCTCCAGTTACTAGCGGGGGGATCTACGAGCAGTACTTC
j_call: TRBJ2-7
cdr3_length: 15
d_call: TRBD2
v_call: TRBV20-1
clone_size: many

cdr3_aa: CSASRLSADTQYF
cdr3_nt: TGCAGTGCTAGTCGTCTATCGGCAGATACGCAGTATTTT
j_call: TRBJ2-3
cdr3_length: 13
d_call: .
v_call: TRBV20-1
clone_size: many

cdr3_aa: CASSLQGSSEQYF
cdr3_nt: TGTGCCAGCAGCTTACAGGGGTCCTCCGAGCAGTACTTC
j_call: TRBJ2-7
cdr3_length: 13
d_call: .
v_call: TRBV7-3
clone_size: many

cdr3_aa: CASRLTGGFYNEQFF
cdr3_nt: TGTGCCAGCAGGCTTACAGGGGGTTTCTACAATGAGCAGTTCTTC
j_call: TRBJ2-1
cdr3_length: 15
d_call: TRBD1
v_call: TRBV28
clone_size: many

cdr3_aa: CASSQRDRGTEAFF
cdr3_nt: TGTGCCAGCAGCCAAAGGGACAGGGGCACTGAAGCTTTCTTT
j_call: TRBJ1-1
cdr3_length: 14
d_call: TRBD1
v_call: TRBV4-2
clone_size: many

cdr3_aa: CASSPLASDTEAFF
cdr3_nt: TGTGCCAGCAGCCCTCTGGCATCTGACACTGAAGCTTTCTTT
j_call: TRBJ1-1
cdr3_length: 14
d_call: .
v_call: TRBV3-1
clone_size: many